Given below is one T cell receptor (beta chain) in context. At one of its ends the junction is not consistent with the germline gene, which may arise from a read error. The data belong to a study of control samples from healthy donors and cancer patients. Sequencing used immunoSEQ multiplex PCR; TCRdb keeps in-frame clones, though not all of them. The sample shows about 93,000 clones, 88% of them seen only once. The source is a woman in her 70s in good health. Sequencing used blood.

The CDR3 region is CASTQEGLGETQYF. CDR3 nucleotides: TGTGCCAGCACCCAAGAGGGGTTGGGAGAGACCCAGTACTTC. J is TRBJ2-5 and V is TRBV3-1 (or the pseudogene TRBV3-2); D may be TRBD1 or TRBD2 (5 bases each). The CDR3 sequence is 14 residues long. Per germline, CDR1 LGHDT and CDR2 YNNKEL (reference sequence).